This T cell receptor beta chain derives from a study of identical twins. Overall study findings and caveats: Sequences that were out-of-frame, alpha and twin-shared displayed an excess of low generation probability.

The V and J ends lost 7 bases and 3 bases respectively, with 12 bases between them. The CDR3 has 13 amino acids. CDR1 is MNHNS and CDR2 is SASEGT in the germline V gene. A few counts support this clonotype. The antigen is not known. Each CDR3 protein is one row after TCRdb ran MiXCR on the 5' RACE reads. Of 540,000 or so distinct CDR3 sequences listed, about a fifth are singletons. This sample was also put to use in a study of yellow fever vaccine responses in identical twins.

The source is a woman aged 18-30 years in good health. The sample comprised CD4+ T cells sorted from blood. The chain employs TRBV6-1 and TRBJ2-5; maybe TRBD2 (5 bases). The CDR3 sequence is CASNPTGEETQYF. As DNA, the CDR3 is TGTGCCAGCAACCCTACCGGGGAAGAGACCCAGTACTTC.